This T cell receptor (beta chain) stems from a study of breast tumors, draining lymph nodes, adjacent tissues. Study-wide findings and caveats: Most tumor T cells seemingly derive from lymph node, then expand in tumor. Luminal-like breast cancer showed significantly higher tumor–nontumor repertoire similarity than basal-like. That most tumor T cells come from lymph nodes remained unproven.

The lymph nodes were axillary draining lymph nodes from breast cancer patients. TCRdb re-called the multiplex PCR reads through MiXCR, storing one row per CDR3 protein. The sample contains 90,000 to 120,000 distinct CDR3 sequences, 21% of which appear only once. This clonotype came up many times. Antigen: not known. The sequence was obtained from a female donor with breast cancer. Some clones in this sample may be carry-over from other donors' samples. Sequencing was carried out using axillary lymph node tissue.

CDR3 in DNA: TGTGCCAGCAGCCAAATCTTCGTCGGGGTCGGAGAAAAACTGTTTTTT. It is translated as CASSQIFVGVGEKLFF. This chain connects TRBV4-2 to TRBJ1-4; D is uncertain. V was clipped by 2 bases and J by 8 bases, with 18 bases between them. The germline CDR1 and CDR2 sequences are LGHNA and YNFKEQ. This CDR3 contains 16 residues.